This T cell receptor beta chain was observed in a study of graft-versus-host responses after intestinal transplantation. On the study more broadly: Grafts that recipients had were multivisceral, liver-intestinal, or isolated intestinal transplants. Every recipient had anti-thymocyte globulin induction and two to four years of tacrolimus plus steroids.

On this clone itself: What it binds is unknown.

TCRdb's copy holds only in-frame clones and misses some; the assay was immunoSEQ multiplex PCR. This table has tens of thousands of clones, approximately 95% appearing once. The CDR3 extends over 13 amino acids. V was trimmed by 6 bases and J by 1 base, leaving 9 bases between them. Germline V lookup: CDR1 LNHDA, CDR2 SQIVND (reference sequence). Study-level findings and limits: GvH clones were identified in recipient marrow, with some first appearing in ileum or blood.

The receptor was derived from a human donor who was the organ donor for an intestinal transplant. The sequenced sample was unstimulated CD8+ T cells sorted from spleen or lymph node cells, obtained before transplant. The chain is built from TRBV19 and TRBJ1-1, with no clear D. In nucleotides, the CDR3 is TGTGCCAGTAGCGCTACCCAGAACACTGAAGCTTTCTTT. This sequence encodes CASSATQNTEAFF.